Listed below are T cell receptor beta chains from one sample, sequenced in a study of T cell responses to AZD1222 COVID-19 vaccine. The assay was immunoSEQ multiplex PCR, and TCRdb's table has in-frame clones only and misses some. This sample has about 110,000 clones, with more than 85% found just once. The sample in question was peripheral blood, obtained on day 0 of AZD1222 vaccination. The receptors shown here come from an adult in good health. The CDR3 runs from the conserved cysteine through the conserved F or W. Each record gives: J gene, D gene, V gene, clone size, CDR3 protein, CDR3 DNA. The D gene is left open where the match is weak. Clone size is stated in some rows and not others, as once, few, many or a class when expanded.

J gene: TRBJ2-7; D gene: .; V gene: TRBV30; clone size: once; CDR3 protein: CAWGRGYYEQYF; CDR3 DNA: TGTGCCTGGGGACGGGGGTACTACGAGCAGTACTTC
J gene: TRBJ1-1; D gene: .; V gene: TRBV18; clone size: .; CDR3 protein: CASSPNLGPEAFF; CDR3 DNA: TGTGCCAGCTCACCGAACCTGGGGCCAGAAGCTTTCTTT
J gene: TRBJ2-1; D gene: TRBD1; V gene: TRBV7-9; clone size: .; CDR3 protein: CASSFSQGARRDGHNEQFF; CDR3 DNA: TGTGCCAGCAGCTTTTCCCAGGGGGCAAGGCGGGATGGCCACAATGAGCAGTTCTTC
J gene: TRBJ1-3; D gene: .; V gene: TRBV7-8; clone size: .; CDR3 protein: CASSLGEGNSGNTIYF; CDR3 DNA: TGTGCCAGCAGCTTAGGGGAGGGCAACTCTGGAAACACCATATATTTT
J gene: TRBJ2-1; D gene: .; V gene: TRBV6-1; clone size: .; CDR3 protein: CASSERSGGANEQFF; CDR3 DNA: TGTGCCAGCAGTGAAAGAAGCGGAGGGGCCAATGAGCAGTTCTTC
J gene: TRBJ1-3; D gene: .; V gene: TRBV7-8; clone size: .; CDR3 protein: CASTAGRASGNTIYF; CDR3 DNA: TGTGCCAGCACCGCTGGCAGGGCGAGTGGAAACACCATATATTTT
J gene: TRBJ1-5; D gene: .; V gene: TRBV6-2/TRBV6-3; clone size: .; CDR3 protein: CASSYTDQPQHF; CDR3 DNA: TGTGCCAGCAGTTATACCGATCAGCCCCAGCATTTT
J gene: TRBJ2-5; D gene: .; V gene: TRBV30; clone size: once; CDR3 protein: CAWSLTNQETQYF; CDR3 DNA: TGTGCCTGGAGTTTGACAAATCAAGAGACCCAGTACTTC
J gene: TRBJ2-5; D gene: .; V gene: TRBV23-1; clone size: .; CDR3 protein: CASSQSWGPPQETQYF; CDR3 DNA: TGCGCCAGCAGTCAAAGCTGGGGGCCACCTCAAGAGACCCAGTACTTC
J gene: TRBJ1-1; D gene: .; V gene: TRBV10-3; clone size: .; CDR3 protein: CAISADPGEAFF; CDR3 DNA: TGTGCCATCAGTGCCGACCCAGGGGAAGCTTTCTTT
J gene: TRBJ1-2; D gene: TRBD1; V gene: TRBV12-5; clone size: .; CDR3 protein: CASGLSPGGGYTF; CDR3 DNA: TGTGCTAGTGGTTTGTCACCAGGGGGAGGCTACACCTTC
J gene: TRBJ2-3; D gene: .; V gene: TRBV11-3; clone size: .; CDR3 protein: CASSLDPTVGHTQYF; CDR3 DNA: TGTGCCAGCAGCTTAGATCCAACAGTGGGCCATACGCAGTATTTT
J gene: TRBJ1-1; D gene: .; V gene: TRBV7-2; clone size: .; CDR3 protein: CASSSLQGTEAFF; CDR3 DNA: TGTGCCAGCAGCTCCCTCCAAGGCACTGAAGCTTTCTTT
J gene: TRBJ2-1; D gene: .; V gene: TRBV7-9; clone size: .; CDR3 protein: CASSNSRDLTYNEQFF; CDR3 DNA: TGTGCCAGCAGCAACTCTCGGGACCTGACCTACAATGAGCAGTTCTTC